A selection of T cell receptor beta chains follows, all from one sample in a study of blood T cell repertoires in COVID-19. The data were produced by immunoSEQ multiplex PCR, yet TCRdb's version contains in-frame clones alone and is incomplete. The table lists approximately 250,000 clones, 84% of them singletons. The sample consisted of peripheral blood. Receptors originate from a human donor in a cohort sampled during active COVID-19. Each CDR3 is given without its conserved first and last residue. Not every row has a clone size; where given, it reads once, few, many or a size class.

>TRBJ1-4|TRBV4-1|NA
ASSQAGTGDEKLF
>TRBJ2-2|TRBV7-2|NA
ASSLDRDTGELF
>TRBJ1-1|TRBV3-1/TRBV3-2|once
ASSQEARRGMNTEAF
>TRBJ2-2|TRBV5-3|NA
ARSTRTGGPGELF
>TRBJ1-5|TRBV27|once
ASSDRGQPQH
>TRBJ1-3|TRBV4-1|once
ASSQEGTISGNTIY
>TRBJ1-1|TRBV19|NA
ASSRAGGNTEAF
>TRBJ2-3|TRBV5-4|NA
ASSLGGFADTQY
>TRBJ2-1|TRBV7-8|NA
ASTSARGYHEQF
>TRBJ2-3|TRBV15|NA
ATSRAQLADTQY
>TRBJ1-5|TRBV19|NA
AKSWCGGRDQPQH
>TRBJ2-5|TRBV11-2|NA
ASSHEGGLAGVETQY
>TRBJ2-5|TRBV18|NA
ASSGVRQGKTQY
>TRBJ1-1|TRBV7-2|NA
ASSPLGLGRGAF
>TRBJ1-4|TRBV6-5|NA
ASSYAHSEKLF
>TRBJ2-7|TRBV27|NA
ASSRGRPTSIYEQY
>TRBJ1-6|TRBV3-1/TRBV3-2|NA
ASSQVLHSPLH
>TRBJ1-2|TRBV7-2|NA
ASSLERGKYGYT
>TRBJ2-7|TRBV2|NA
ASSGTGVGRSYEQY
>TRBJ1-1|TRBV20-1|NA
SASLIQGGNTEAF
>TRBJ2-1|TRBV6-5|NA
ASNNKDRAGSEQF
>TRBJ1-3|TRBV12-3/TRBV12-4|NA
ASSHGNTIY
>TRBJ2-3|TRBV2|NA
ASSTRDFPRDTQY
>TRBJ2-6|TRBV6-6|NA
ASSYLVGGANVLT
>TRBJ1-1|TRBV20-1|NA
SAQNTEAF
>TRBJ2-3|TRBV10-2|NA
ASRTGLAGGPMGSDTQY
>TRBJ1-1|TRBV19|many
ASSSSGQANTEAF
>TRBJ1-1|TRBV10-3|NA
AISESISGGGTEAF
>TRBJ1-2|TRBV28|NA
ASSLPQSYGYT
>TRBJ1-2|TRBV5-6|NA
ASSSLVELVLWGYT
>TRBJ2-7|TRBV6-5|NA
ASRLLAGVGEQY
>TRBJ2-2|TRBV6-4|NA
ASSPQGQGWTGELF
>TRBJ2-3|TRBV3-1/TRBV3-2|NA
ASSQALAGGDTQY
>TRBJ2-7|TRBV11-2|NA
ASSISGRHYEQY
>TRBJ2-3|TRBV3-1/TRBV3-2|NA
ASSPLPYGADTQY
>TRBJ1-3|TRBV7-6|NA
ASSLAPGQGYYTIY
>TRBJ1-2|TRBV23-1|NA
ASSRRAGDGYT
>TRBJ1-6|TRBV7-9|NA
ASGVQGAANSPLH
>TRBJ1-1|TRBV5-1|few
ASRGGTEAF
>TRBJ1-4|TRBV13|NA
ASSLASRGEKLF
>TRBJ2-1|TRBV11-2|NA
ASSFGGSSYNEQF
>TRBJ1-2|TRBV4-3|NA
ASSQEGTGLTGYT
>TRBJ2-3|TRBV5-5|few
ASSLAERDKPYDTQY
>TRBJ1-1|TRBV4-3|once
ASSHDRAPEAF
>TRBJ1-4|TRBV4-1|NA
ASSQVLTGGEKLF
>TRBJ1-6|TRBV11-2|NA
ASSLDPGGNSPLH
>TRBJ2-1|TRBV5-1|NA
ASSLVTSGWQF
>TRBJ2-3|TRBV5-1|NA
ASSWERLTSTDTQY